These 20 T cell receptor beta chains originate from one sample sequenced in a study of blood T cell repertoires in COVID-19. The protocol was immunoSEQ multiplex PCR, while the TCRdb copy is restricted to in-frame clones and leaves out a portion. This table has around 78,000 clones, about 90% appearing once. The sample was peripheral blood. These receptors were obtained from a woman aged 45-59 years in a cohort sampled during active COVID-19.

This clone appeared once. The V gene is TRBV28, the J gene TRBJ1-3; tentative D call: TRBD1 (6 bases). Germline-derived CDR1 and CDR2 are MDHEN and SYDVKM. Trimming shortened V by 3 bases and J by 0 bases, and 6 bases separated the two germline ends. The CDR3 has 14 residues. In nucleotides, the CDR3 is TGTGCCAGCAGTTTGGACAGCTCTGGAAACACCATATATTTT. Its protein is CASSLDSSGNTIYF.

The chain recombines TRBV2 with TRBJ1-6; TRBD1 agrees at 9 bases. The V gene's germline CDR1 is SNHLY and CDR2 FYNNEI. The V gene end was trimmed by 6 bases and the J gene end by 10 bases; junction bases not matched to a gene: 10. The CDR3 has 15 amino acids. The CDR3 is CASSPSGTGRSPLHF. CDR3 sequence (DNA): TGTGCCAGCAGCCCCTCAGGGACAGGGCGATCACCCCTCCACTTT.

The V call is TRBV15, the J call TRBJ1-6; D is ambiguous. Trimming took off 9 bases at V and 5 bases at J, with 14 bases between the two ends. This CDR3 contains 14 residues. CDR1 and CDR2 (germline): LNHNV, YYDKDF (reference sequence). The CDR3 spells CATAGIFDNSPLHF. CDR3 coding DNA: TGTGCCACAGCCGGGATTTTCGATAATTCACCCCTCCACTTT. The complete variable domain, with remaining parts taken from reference TRBV15 and TRBJ1-6, reads DAMVIQNPRYQVTQFGKPVTLSCSQTLNHNVMYWYQQKSSQAPKLLFHYYDKDFNNEADTPDNFQSRRPNTSFCFLDIRSPGLGDTAMYLCATAGIFDNSPLHFGNGTRLTVT.

For this clone: Because the CDR3 is missing its conserved closing phenylalanine or tryptophan, this is likely a read error. No DNA is shown, since the ends of the CDR3 on it are uncertain; the CDR3 is the one TCRdb lists. This sequence joins TRBV18 and TRBJ1-2; the table assigns TRBD1, which was not confirmed against the DNA. Germline-derived CDR1 and CDR2 are KGHSH and LQKENI. The CDR3 contains 13 residues when both ends are counted. The CDR3 spells CASSQGGHPVLFL.

The chain joins TRBV19 to TRBJ1-5, with TRBD1 matching over 7 bases. CDR1 and CDR2 (germline): LNHDA, SQIVND (reference sequence). J was trimmed by 2 bases and V by 7 bases; bases with no gene match: 17. The CDR3 length is 18 residues. CDR3 amino acids: CASTSSIGGGRGNQPQHF. For the CDR3, the DNA is TGTGCCAGTACCTCATCGATTGGAGGGGGCCGGGGCAATCAGCCCCAGCATTTT.

The chain joins TRBV6-5 to TRBJ2-7; possible D gene TRBD1, 7 bases. The germline V gene encodes CDR1 MNHEY and CDR2 SVGAGI. This CDR3 is 15 amino acids long. V was cut by 7 bases and J by 1 base, with 17 bases left in between. The CDR3 sequence is CASMREATGSYEQYF. DNA of the CDR3: TGTGCCAGCATGAGGGAGGCGACAGGGTCCTACGAGCAGTACTTC.

The chain links TRBV29-1 to TRBJ1-3, with TRBD1 as a possible D gene (5 bases). Germline loops: CDR1 SQVTM, CDR2 ANQGSEA. The CDR3 runs 12 residues. V was shortened by 5 bases and J by 2 bases, with 7 bases between the two germline ends. The chain's CDR3 is CSVLGAGNTIYF. CDR3 sequence (DNA): TGCAGCGTTCTAGGGGCTGGAAACACCATATATTTT.

This chain links TRBV28 with TRBJ2-7; 9 positions agree with TRBD1. Per germline, CDR1 MDHEN and CDR2 SYDVKM. There are 17 residues in the CDR3. The V gene end was trimmed by 2 bases and the J gene end by 6 bases; junction bases not matched to a gene: 14. CDR3 loop: CASSLDRGSSKVPEQYF. In nucleotides, the CDR3 is TGTGCCAGCAGTTTAGACAGGGGGTCTAGCAAGGTCCCCGAGCAGTACTTC.

V gene TRBV30 combines with J gene TRBJ2-6; TRBD1 aligns across 9 bases. V gave up 3 bases and J gave up 0 bases; unmatched junction bases: 9. This CDR3 is 18 amino acids long. Germline V gene data show CDR1 as GTSNPN and CDR2 as SVGIG (reference sequence). The CDR3 DNA sequence: TGTGCCTGGAGGGCGACCGGGACAGGGTACTCTGGGGCCAACGTCCTGACTTTC. The encoded protein is CAWRATGTGYSGANVLTF.

J is TRBJ2-7 and V is TRBV4-1; D is possibly TRBD1 (5 bases). This CDR3 is built from 16 residues. The V end lost 4 bases, the J end lost 1 base, and 17 bases lay between the germline ends. Germline V gene data show CDR1 as MGHRA and CDR2 as YSYEKL. CDR3 sequence: CASSPSREKASYEQYF. The CDR3 DNA reads as TGCGCCAGCAGCCCCTCCAGGGAAAAGGCGTCCTACGAGCAGTACTTC.

The chain joins TRBV11-2 to TRBJ2-1; the match to TRBD2 covers 13 bases. The CDR3 is 16 residues long. The germline V gene encodes CDR1 SGHAT and CDR2 FQNNGV. V trimming: 5 bases; J trimming: 9 bases; junction bases outside the gene matches: 10. The CDR3 here is CASSLPGTSGNGEQFF. In DNA form, the CDR3 reads TGTGCCAGCAGCCTCCCCGGGACTAGCGGGAATGGTGAGCAGTTCTTC. Full variable domain (outside the CDR3, taken from reference TRBV11-2 and TRBJ2-1): EAGVAQSPRYKIIEKRQSVAFWCNPISGHATLYWYQQILGQGPKLLIQFQNNGVVDDSQLPKDRFSAERLKGVDSTLKIQPAKLEDSAVYLCASSLPGTSGNGEQFFGPGTRLTVL.

J is TRBJ2-1 and V is TRBV10-2; D perhaps matches TRBD2 (6 bases). V lost 7 bases to trimming and J lost 7 bases, with 17 bases between them. The length of the CDR3 is 14 residues. CDR1 is WSHSY, CDR2 SAAADI, per germline. For the CDR3, the DNA is TGCGCCAGCAACTCCCGGGACTTTCGGAATGAGCAGTTCTTC. This sequence encodes CASNSRDFRNEQFF.

This clone appeared a few times. The DNA of the CDR3 is TGTGCCAGCAGAGACCTAGCGGGAGGGTCCTACGAGCAGTACTTC. Protein sequence: CASRDLAGGSYEQYF. The V and J genes are TRBV6-5 and TRBJ2-7; 12 bases are a match to TRBD2. CDR1 MNHEY and CDR2 SVGAGI come from the germline V gene. The CDR3 extends over 15 amino acids. Trimming removed 6 bases from V and 1 base from J; junction bases left unmatched: 4.

V is TRBV3-1 (or the pseudogene TRBV3-2) and J is TRBJ1-3; 7 bases map to TRBD1. From germline, CDR1 is LGHDT and CDR2 YNNKEL (reference sequence). Trimming cost V 4 bases and J 4 bases; bases outside gene matches: 7. The CDR3 runs 15 residues. The CDR3 nucleotides read TGTGCCAGCAGCCTGCGACAGGGCCAAGGAAACACCATATATTTT. Its protein is CASSLRQGQGNTIYF.

The rearrangement joins TRBV11-1 to TRBJ2-7, with D perhaps TRBD1 (6 bases). Between the trimmed V and J ends, which lost 4 bases and 4 bases, there was a span of 14 bases. Germline V gene lookup returns CDR1 SGHAT and CDR2 FQDESV (reference sequence). CDR3 length: 14 residues. CDR3 coding DNA: TGTGCCAGCAGCTCAGGGGTATCCAAATACGAGCAGTACTTC. The encoded protein is CASSSGVSKYEQYF.

The genes are TRBV3-1 (or the pseudogene TRBV3-2) and TRBJ2-7; 11 bases are a match to TRBD2. The germline CDR1 and CDR2 sequences are LGHDT and YNNKEL (reference sequence). The CDR3 consists of 15 residues. With 1 base clipped from V and 6 bases from J, the junction kept 5 bases outside the gene matches. The CDR3 sequence is CASSQGLAGRSEQYF. The CDR3, as DNA: TGTGCCAGCAGCCAAGGACTAGCGGGAAGGAGCGAGCAGTACTTC.

The chain is built from TRBV6-1 and TRBJ2-1, with TRBD1 as a possible D gene (6 bases). This CDR3 spans 14 amino acids. Trimming pared 3 bases from V and 8 bases from J, leaving 14 bases between. Germline lookup yields CDR1 MNHNS and CDR2 SASEGT. The DNA for the CDR3 is TGTGCCAGCAGTGATGGTACAGGGTGGGATGAGCAGTTCTTC. Amino acid sequence: CASSDGTGWDEQFF.

The gene calls are TRBV9 and TRBJ1-1; 7 nucleotides align to TRBD1. The J segment lost 1 base and the V segment lost 3 bases, leaving 12 bases of the junction unmatched. The CDR3 is made up of 17 amino acids. Germline V gene lookup returns CDR1 SGDLS and CDR2 YYNGEE. CDR3 DNA: TGTGCCAGCAGCGCTAGGGCATCGGGACAGCCGAACACTGAAGCTTTCTTT. Protein: CASSARASGQPNTEAFF. Together with reference TRBV9 and TRBJ1-1, the CDR3 gives the full variable domain: DSGVTQTPKHLITATGQRVTLRCSPRSGDLSVYWYQQSLDQGLQFLIQYYNGEERAKGNILERFSAQQFPDLHSELNLSSLELGDSALYFCASSARASGQPNTEAFFGQGTRLTVV.

V usage is TRBV6-5 and J usage is TRBJ2-2; 7 bases are shared with TRBD2. In germline, CDR1 is MNHEY, CDR2 SVGAGI. This CDR3 spans 14 amino acids. V lost 8 bases and J lost 6; bases outside the gene matches: 9. The CDR3, as DNA: TGTGCCAGCTACGGGAGCGGGAAGGCCGGGGAGCTGTTTTTT. This encodes CASYGSGKAGELFF.

The V and J genes are TRBV6-5 and TRBJ2-5, with TRBD1 as a possible D gene (5 bases). Germline V gene lookup returns CDR1 MNHEY and CDR2 SVGAGI. Trimming took 8 bases from V and 4 from J, leaving 11 bases between them. The CDR3 covers 12 residues. CDR3 sequence: CASFWQGETQYF. The CDR3, as DNA: TGTGCCAGCTTTTGGCAGGGAGAGACCCAGTACTTC.